This T cell receptor (beta chain) stems from a study of cytomegalovirus exposure and HLA in healthy donors. Study-wide context: Earlier results showed roughly 120 million unique TCR beta sequences derived from some 180 million T cells.

General observations from the study: Rarity held for most TCR sequences, but there were some public TCRs that occurred in many donors. Donor immune exposure was known only as CMV serostatus.

As for this clone: Its antigen is currently unknown.

This CDR3 has 16 residues. V shed 4 bases and J shed 0 bases, with 14 bases lying between them. CDR1 and CDR2 from the germline V gene are MDHEN and SYDVKM. A multiplex PCR was run with 60 Vbeta primers and 13 Jbeta primers. Sequenced by immunoSEQ multiplex PCR; TCRdb stores in-frame clones only, minus some. The sample holds around 50,000 clones. This TCR was sampled from a woman between 40 and 55 years old in good health and CMV-seronegative. This chain connects TRBV28 to TRBJ2-3; the D is unclear. The sequenced sample consisted of PBMCs. The DNA of the CDR3 is TGTGCCAGCAGTTCGGCGGCGGAAACTAGCACAGATACGCAGTATTTT. Residues: CASSSAAETSTDTQYF.